This entry lists 14 T cell receptor beta chains sequenced from one sample in a study of blood T cell repertoires in COVID-19. Here immunoSEQ multiplex PCR was the method, and the copy in TCRdb shows in-frame clones only, minus some. Among about 530,000 clones, approximately 88% were seen once, and the ten largest hold 7.8%. Sequences were obtained from peripheral blood. The receptors were gathered from a woman between 45 and 65 years old with COVID-19, enrolled during active disease.

Only a few counts were recorded for this clone. The V and J genes are TRBV7-9 and TRBJ1-3; possible D gene TRBD1, 5 bases. V was cut by 1 base and J by 3 bases, with 10 bases left in between. CDR1 and CDR2 (germline): SEHNR, FQNEAQ (reference sequence). This CDR3 is built from 15 residues. The CDR3 protein is CASSLEGARGNTIYF. CDR3 DNA: TGTGCCAGCAGCTTAGAAGGGGCACGTGGAAACACCATATATTTT. Looking up the rest from reference TRBV7-9 and TRBJ1-3 gives the full variable domain: DTGVSQNPRHKITKRGQNVTFRCDPISEHNRLYWYRQTLGQGPEFLTYFQNEAQLEKSRLLSDRFSAERPKGSFSTLEIQRTEQGDSAMYLCASSLEGARGNTIYFGEGSWLTVV.

The genes are TRBV30 and TRBJ1-3, with D perhaps matching TRBD1 (6 bases). The V gene's germline CDR1 is GTSNPN and CDR2 SVGIG (reference sequence). The CDR3 has 17 residues. The V gene lost 4 bases and the J gene lost 0 bases, with 19 bases spanning the gap. The CDR3 reads CAWMVEQGPSSGNTIYF. The CDR3 nucleotides are TGTGCCTGGATGGTCGAACAGGGACCAAGCTCTGGAAACACCATATATTTT.

This rearrangement joins TRBV7-6 to TRBJ1-2; D is uncertain. Germline values: CDR1 SGHVS, CDR2 FNYEAQ. The V end was cut by 4 bases, the J end by 8 bases, with 17 bases between. The CDR3 is made up of 14 amino acids. This chain's CDR3 is CASSSGVVGSGYTF. The CDR3 nucleotides read TGTGCCAGCAGCTCGGGTGTGGTCGGCTCAGGCTACACCTTC.

The V gene is TRBV7-9, the J gene TRBJ2-5; D possibly corresponds to TRBD1 (5 bases). This CDR3 has 15 amino acids. V lost 6 bases to trimming and J lost 3 bases, with 17 bases between them. Looked up from germline, CDR1 is SEHNR and CDR2 is FQNEAQ (reference sequence). The CDR3: CASSPVAGPKETQYF. The CDR3 DNA is TGTGCCAGCAGTCCTGTGGCAGGGCCCAAAGAGACCCAGTACTTC.

The J gene is TRBJ2-1, the V gene TRBV5-1, with D perhaps TRBD1 (6 bases). This CDR3 has 16 residues. The ends were cut back, 1 base at V and 6 bases at J, with 17 bases in the middle. Germline loops: CDR1 SGHRS, CDR2 YFSETQ. As DNA, the CDR3 is TGCGCCAGCAGCTTGACCCAAGGGGGAGTCGGCAATGAGCAGTTCTTC. Amino acids: CASSLTQGGVGNEQFF. Complete variable domain (other parts from reference TRBV5-1 and TRBJ2-1): KAGVTQTPRYLIKTRGQQVTLSCSPISGHRSVSWYQQTPGQGLQFLFEYFSETQRNKGNFPGRFSGRQFSNSRSEMNVSTLELGDSALYLCASSLTQGGVGNEQFFGPGTRLTVL.

The gene calls are TRBV7-2 and TRBJ1-1; 7 nucleotides agree with TRBD1. The ends lost 5 bases at V and 3 bases at J; junction bases unmatched: 9. Germline V gene sequence: CDR1 SGHTA, CDR2 FQGNSA. The CDR3 is 15 amino acids. This CDR3 reads CASSVTGTAYTEAFF. The CDR3 DNA reads TGTGCCAGCAGCGTTACCGGGACAGCCTACACTGAAGCTTTCTTT.

The J gene is TRBJ1-2, the V gene TRBV27; D gene uncertain. The CDR3 sequence is 13 residues long. V shed 6 bases and J shed 8 bases, with 16 bases lying between them. Per germline, CDR1 MNHEY and CDR2 SMNVEV (reference sequence). CDR3 bases: TGTGCCAGCAGGTCTAGTCCGGATGCCGGCTACACCTTC. Translation: CASRSSPDAGYTF.

This chain uses TRBV10-2 with TRBJ1-5; D remains ambiguous. Trimming took off 2 bases at V and 4 bases at J, with 12 bases between the two ends. The germline gives CDR1 WSHSY, CDR2 SAAADI. The CDR3 consists of 15 residues. CDR3 sequence (DNA): TGCGCCAGCAGTGAGGGGAGGGAGCGGAATCAGCCCCAGCATTTT. Its translation: CASSEGRERNQPQHF.

The chain is built from TRBV9 and TRBJ1-3; D possibly corresponds to TRBD1 (6 bases). The CDR3 contains 13 residues. The germline V gene has CDR1 SGDLS and CDR2 YYNGEE. Trimming left V 0 bases short and J 10 bases short, with 11 bases between. DNA of the CDR3: TGTGCCAGCAGCGTAGAAACAGGGACGACCATATATTTT. It translates to CASSVETGTTIYF.

The V gene is TRBV24-1, the J gene TRBJ2-1; D may be TRBD2 (5 bases). This CDR3 is built from 13 residues. Trimming removed 4 bases at V and 12 bases at J, with 15 bases between. Per the germline V gene, CDR1 is KGHDR and CDR2 is SFDVKD. The CDR3 loop reads CATSDRRAEGQFF. The CDR3 DNA sequence: TGTGCCACCAGTGACCGCCGTGCTGAGGGGCAGTTCTTC.

This clone was detected once. V and J are TRBV27 and TRBJ1-6; 7 bases are a match to TRBD1. This CDR3 is built from 14 residues. Germline assignment: CDR1 MNHEY and CDR2 SMNVEV (reference sequence). The junction had 5 bases not matched to a gene; V was cut back by 6 bases and J by 6 bases. As DNA, the CDR3 is TGTGCCAGCAGACGGGACAGCCTTAATTCACCCCTCCACTTT. Protein: CASRRDSLNSPLHF.

This chain connects TRBV5-1 to TRBJ1-2, with TRBD1 matching 10 bases. Germline CDR1 and CDR2: SGHRS and YFSETQ. The CDR3 has 15 amino acids. Trimming removed 0 bases from V and 5 bases from J; junction bases left unmatched: 4. The CDR3 DNA follows: TGCGCCAGCAGCTTGGAAGGGACAGGGGAATATGGCTACACCTTC. This translates into CASSLEGTGEYGYTF.

The chain couples TRBV30 to TRBJ1-5; weak D call: TRBD1 (6 bases). Between the trimmed V and J ends, which lost 3 bases and 4 bases, there was a span of 10 bases. Germline V lookup: CDR1 GTSNPN, CDR2 SVGIG (reference sequence). The CDR3 is made up of 13 amino acids. The CDR3 DNA is TGTGCCTGGAGGGAAAGGGGGAATCAGCCCCAGCATTTT. It codes for CAWRERGNQPQHF.

Here the CDR3 reads CASSLHMTGGTAAPQHF. The CDR3 nucleotides read TGCGCCAGCAGCCTTCATATGACGGGGGGGACTGCGGCGCCCCAGCATTTT. The V and J genes are TRBV4-1 and TRBJ1-5; TRBD1 might be the D (5 bases). Germline CDR1 is MGHRA and CDR2 is YSYEKL. V gave up 4 bases and J gave up 9 bases, with 25 bases separating them. The length of the CDR3 is 17 residues.